This entry features one T cell receptor (beta chain) sequence. These data come from a study of control samples from healthy donors and cancer patients. Repertoires were generated with immunoSEQ multiplex PCR, while TCRdb's copy carries only in-frame clones and drops some. The sample records 110,000 to 150,000 clones, around 90% being singletons. The CDR3 sequence is 15 residues long. Trimming took off 1 base at V and 6 bases at J, with 13 bases between the two ends. CDR1 is LGHNA and CDR2 is YNFKEQ in the germline V gene. The chain joins TRBV4-2 to TRBJ1-5, with D possibly matching TRBD1 (6 bases). Sequenced material: blood. This sequence was found in a man aged 25-45 years in good health. This CDR3 reads CASSQGDNVFQPQHF. CDR3 coding DNA: TGTGCCAGCAGCCAAGGGGACAACGTTTTTCAGCCCCAGCATTTT.